This note documents a single TCR beta chain sequence. This clonotype occurred many times. Its specific antigen is unknown. Base quality data are lacking; no much larger clone is found one base away. Sequencing was carried out with an Illumina HiSeq 2500. Quantitative 5'-RACE with molecular barcodes was the method used to prepare the TCR beta libraries. Concerning the study's data processing: To identify disease-linked TCR variants, a new computational method was used, one built on a probabilistic model of VDJ rearrangement. TCRdb took the public reads, trimmed them with fastp at Q25, ran MiXCR for clone calling and kept in-frame beta chains. Entries are consolidated by CDR3 protein sequence, retaining the most common genes and DNA. TCRdb's processing, not the authors', yielded these V and J calls. The sample includes 180,000 or so distinct CDR3 sequences, with 11% observed a single time. The ten largest clones take up about 28% of the sample.

These data are taken from a study of CD8 T cells in ankylosing spondylitis (dated by TCRdb to 2017 to 2019). In the study overall: The study set out to find disease-linked TCR variants by profiling T cell receptor beta repertoires in ankylosing spondylitis patients and healthy donors. In total, the full study cohort was made up of 100 to 140 healthy donors and roughly 27 ankylosing spondylitis patients. Samples of peripheral blood were taken, and for ankylosing spondylitis patients, synovial fluid was collected as well. The paper's findings and limits, for the study overall: Some TCR beta motif variants had previously been reported in synovial fluid and blood of reactive arthritis patients, which suggested common disease-initiation mechanisms. Significant enrichment of the disease-linked clones was reported in matched synovial fluid samples from ankylosing spondylitis patients. In peripheral blood, the disease-linked clones were found at relatively low frequencies and had a CD8+ phenotype. Blood from ankylosing spondylitis patients appeared to be characterized by a TCR beta motif composed of several highly homologous amino acid variants.

The CDR3 covers 13 residues, taking in both the cysteine and the phenylalanine. The kept DNA is CDR3 alone, 39 bases in frame from the first base. Trimming costs V 6 bases and J 7 bases, and their ends lie 16 bases apart. Recombination connected TRBV12-3 or TRBV12-4 to TRBJ2-7; 5 matching bases give a weak D call of TRBD2. The sequenced sample was blood, either unsorted or a sorted T cell fraction (not recorded which). The TCR sequence derives from a male donor with ankylosing spondylitis or in good health (not recorded which). At the DNA level, the sequence is TGTGCCAGCAGCCCCTCCGGGCAGCGGGAGCAGTACTTC. It codes for CASSPSGQREQYF.